One and the same sample provided the 24 T cell receptor beta chains below, sequenced in a study of tumor-infiltrating lymphocytes in primary liver carcinoma. Synthesis of TCR beta cDNA was carried out from about 500 ng total RNA with a constant-region primer. It was through three nested multiplex PCR rounds of slightly modified ARM-PCR that TCR beta libraries arose. The first two PCR rounds used TRBV1-TRBV30 primers with a Cbeta primer, 10 cycles each. MiXCR, run by TCRdb on the multiplex PCR reads, gives a single entry per CDR3 protein. The data hold 300,000 to 350,000 distinct CDR3 sequences, with approximately 64% observed a single time. Germline DNA was also extracted, and blood RNA was taken from unsorted whole blood. Sequenced input: peripheral blood. The receptors come from a man aged 35 to 55 with primary liver carcinoma and hepatitis B virus infection.

In this sample, this clonotype turned up once. The chain couples TRBV11-2 to TRBJ2-5; D is ambiguous. This CDR3 is 14 amino acids long. Trimming removed 5 bases at V and 4 bases at J, with 14 bases between. CDR1 and CDR2 (germline): SGHAT, FQNNGV. For the CDR3, the DNA is TGTGCCAGCAGCCTTGCATCTATCTCAGAGACCCAGTACTTC. It yields the protein CASSLASISETQYF.

As to this clonotype: This clone may be a read error of a much larger clone one base away. The chain couples TRBV4-1 to TRBJ2-3; D could derive from TRBD1 or TRBD2 (6 bases each). The CDR3 length is 15 residues. CDR1 MGHRA and CDR2 YSYEKL come from the germline V gene. Trimming removed 8 bases at V and 1 base at J, with 16 bases between. CDR3 in DNA: TGCGCCAGCGCAGACGGGGGCCCACGCACAGATACGCAGTATTTT. Translated, it gives CASADGGPRTDTQYF.

Concerning this clonotype itself: This sequence may be a read error, since a much larger clone differs from it by one base. This chain connects TRBV14 to TRBJ2-1, with D possibly TRBD1 on 5 matching bases. The CDR3 runs 16 residues. The V gene's germline CDR1 is SGHDN and CDR2 FVKESK. The ends were cut back, 5 bases at V and 6 bases at J, with 20 bases in the middle. CDR3 sequence reads: CASSTLIKNTGNEQFF. CDR3 bases: TGTGCCAGCAGCACACTGATTAAAAACACAGGCAATGAGCAGTTCTTC.

Regarding this clonotype: Just one base apart from a much larger clone, this may be a read error. V is TRBV12-3 or TRBV12-4 and J is TRBJ2-7; 7 bases fit TRBD1. This CDR3 has 14 residues. The CDR3 coding sequence is TGTGCCAGCAGTCCGCTAGGACAGGCCTACGAGCGGTACTTC. It is translated as CASSPLGQAYERYF.

On this clonotype: An end of the junction differs from the germline gene, which may be a read error. V gene TRBV6-5 combines with J gene TRBJ2-5; D is perhaps TRBD2 (6 bases). Per germline, CDR1 MNHEY and CDR2 SVGAGI. CDR3 length equals 15 residues. CDR3 in amino acids: CASSYLRDGQETQYF. CDR3 in DNA: TGTGCCAGCAGTTACTTGCGGGACGGACAAGAGACTCAGTACTTC.

Details on this clonotype: A much larger clone differs by one base, so this may be a read error. The chain is built from TRBV4-1 and TRBJ2-7, with a possible D match to TRBD2 (5 bases). Germline values: CDR1 MGHRA, CDR2 YSYEKL. The CDR3 consists of 15 residues. V dropped 2 bases and J dropped 6 bases, with 17 bases sitting between them. DNA for the CDR3: TGCGCCAGCAGCCAAACTGGCGGAGGACCCGCCGAGCAGTACTTC. It codes for CASSQTGGGPAEQYF.

Regarding this clonotype: With a much larger clone just one base away, this may be a read error. The J gene is TRBJ2-7, the V gene TRBV6-5, with D tentatively TRBD2 (8 bases). Germline V lookup: CDR1 MNHEY, CDR2 SVGAGI. The CDR3 runs to 17 residues. The V end lost 0 bases, the J end lost 7 bases, and 22 bases lay between the germline ends. This CDR3 reads CASSYSIAGQRAREQYF. Here the CDR3 DNA reads TGTGCCAGCAGTTACTCGATAGCGGGACAGAGGGCGAGAGAGCAGTACTTC.

A note on this clonotype: A read error may explain this, as a much larger clone is one base away. V usage is TRBV6-2 or TRBV6-3 and J usage is TRBJ1-1; D is possibly TRBD1 (6 bases). CDR1 and CDR2 from the germline V gene are MNHEY and SVGEGT. The CDR3 has 16 amino acids. Trimming stripped 6 bases from V and 2 bases from J, with 19 bases between. The CDR3 region has the DNA TGTGCCAGCAGACCTGGAGGGACAAAAAATAACACTGAAGCTTTCTTT. Its protein product is CASRPGGTKNNTEAFF.

Remarks on this clonotype: A read error may account for a junction end that differs from germline. The gene calls are TRBV7-2 and TRBJ2-1; D ambiguous. The CDR3 is 14 residues long. Germline V gene sequence: CDR1 SGHTA, CDR2 FQGNSA. The CDR3 is CASSPFLDGNERFF. The CDR3 nucleotides are TGTGCCAGCAGCCCCTTTCTTGACGGCAATGAGCGGTTCTTC. The entire variable domain, with the rest obtained from reference TRBV7-2 and TRBJ2-1, is as follows: GAGVSQSPSNKVTEKGKDVELRCDPISGHTALYWYRQSLGQGLEFLIYFQGNSAPDKSGLPSDRFSAERTGGSVSTLTIQRTQQEDSAVYLCASSPFLDGNERFFGPGTRLTVL.

This clonotype has a single count. This chain joins TRBV11-3 and TRBJ1-1; TRBD1 agrees at 7 bases. This CDR3 comprises 14 residues. Germline CDR1 and CDR2: SGHNT and YENEEA. With V trimmed by 7 bases and J by 6 bases, 11 bases remained unmatched. CDR3 amino acids: CASIGMGTDAEAFF. CDR3 coding DNA: TGTGCCAGCATCGGTATGGGGACAGACGCTGAAGCTTTCTTT.

Note on this clonotype: Relative to the germline gene, one junction end is altered; a read error may explain this. This chain uses TRBV24-1 with TRBJ2-2; tentative D call: TRBD2 (5 bases). The CDR3 length is 13 residues. Per germline, CDR1 KGHDR and CDR2 SFDVKD. CDR3 residues: CATSDRRTGELFF. The CDR3, as DNA: TGTGCCACCAGTGATAGGCGCACCGGGGAGCTCTTTTTT.

This clonotype showed up just once. This sequence joins TRBV12-3 or TRBV12-4 and TRBJ1-2, with D possibly matching TRBD1 (5 bases). Trimming removed 1 base from V and 10 bases from J, with 10 bases in between. The CDR3 is made up of 12 amino acids. This chain's CDR3 is CASSLGQNDYTF. CDR3 coding DNA: TGTGCCAGCAGTTTAGGACAGAATGACTACACCTTC.

Of note for this clonotype: Being one base from a much bigger clone, this may be a read error. The CDR3 ends on some other residue instead of the conserved phenylalanine or tryptophan, so this is likely a read error. The chain is built from TRBV6-5 and TRBJ2-1; D possibly uses TRBD1 or TRBD2 (5 bases each). The germline CDR1 and CDR2 sequences are MNHEY and SVGAGI. This CDR3 has 14 amino acids. Deletions cut 9 bases from V and 6 bases from J, with 18 bases between. The CDR3 protein is CASSGTHFGNEQFS. The DNA for the CDR3 is TGTGCCAGTTCCGGGACCCACTTCGGCAATGAGCAGTTCTCC.

About this clonotype itself: A much larger clonotype is one base distant, so this may be a read error. The chain is built from TRBV6-2 or TRBV6-3 and TRBJ2-7; D perhaps matches TRBD1 (6 bases). The V gene's germline CDR1 is MNHEY and CDR2 SVGEGT. The CDR3 consists of 16 residues. CDR3 residues: CAISDGSGQTSYEQYF. DNA of the CDR3: TGTGCCATCAGTGACGGAAGCGGACAGACCTCCTACGAGCAGTACTTC.

Remarks on this clonotype: Given a much more abundant clone one base away, this may be a read error. The chain uses TRBV12-3 or TRBV12-4 and TRBJ2-7, with TRBD1 identical over 11 bases. CDR3 length equals 13 residues. With 7 bases clipped from V and 4 bases from J, the junction kept 3 bases outside the gene matches. Here the CDR3 reads CASMGTGGYEQYF. Here the CDR3 DNA reads TGTGCCAGCATGGGGACAGGGGGGTACGAGCAGTACTTC.

The chain recombines TRBV20-1 with TRBJ1-4; 10 bases fit TRBD1. Trimming cost V 3 bases and J 7 bases; bases outside gene matches: 8. Looked up from germline, CDR1 is DFQATT and CDR2 is SNEGSKA (reference sequence). CDR3 length: 15 residues. This CDR3 is CSARSPTGGFEKLFF. In DNA form, the CDR3 reads TGCAGTGCTAGGAGTCCGACAGGGGGCTTTGAAAAACTGTTTTTT.

The chain recombines TRBV5-4 with TRBJ2-3; TRBD2 might be the D (6 bases). Germline assignment: CDR1 SGHNT and CDR2 YYREEE (reference sequence). V lost 4 bases and J lost 2, with 11 bases in between. The CDR3 consists of 14 residues. The CDR3 loop reads CASSLSGPTDTQYF. CDR3 bases: TGTGCCAGCAGCCTAAGCGGGCCCACAGATACGCAGTATTTT. Together with reference TRBV5-4 and TRBJ2-3, the CDR3 gives the full variable domain: ETGVTQSPTHLIKTRGQQVTLRCSSQSGHNTVSWYQQALGQGPQFIFQYYREEENGRGNFPPRFSGLQFPNYSSELNVNALELDDSALYLCASSLSGPTDTQYFGPGTRLTVL.

As regards this clonotype: A much larger clone differs by one base, so this may be a read error. The chain employs TRBV5-6 and TRBJ2-1, with 9 bases that match TRBD1. In germline, CDR1 is SGHDT, CDR2 YYEEEE. The length of the CDR3 is 15 residues. CDR3 DNA: TGTGTCAGCAGCCCTAGTCCCGGGACAGGGCGAGAGCAGTTCTTC. Translating gives CVSSPSPGTGREQFF.

This clonotype has a single count. Germline and junction disagree at one end, which may indicate a read error. The V and J genes are TRBV5-4 and TRBJ2-1; no clear D. The CDR3 extends over 17 amino acids. CDR1 is SGHNT and CDR2 is YYREEE in the germline V gene (reference sequence). The CDR3 sequence is CASNSLHASSSNNEQFF. DNA for the CDR3: TGTGCCAGCAACTCACTTCACGCATCAAGCTCCAACAATGAGCAGTTCTTC.

Regarding this clonotype: This sequence may be a read error, since a much larger clone differs from it by one base. The rearrangement joins TRBV4-2 to TRBJ1-2; TRBD1 aligns across 10 bases. CDR3 length: 14 amino acids. Germline V gene sequence: CDR1 LGHNA, CDR2 YNFKEQ. V trimming: 5 bases; J trimming: 7 bases; junction bases outside the gene matches: 7. This CDR3 is CASSWDRGVGGYTF. CDR3 DNA sequence: TGTGCCAGCAGCTGGGACAGGGGTGTTGGTGGCTACACCTTC.

This sequence joins TRBV6-2 or TRBV6-3 and TRBJ2-7, with 9 nucleotides matching TRBD1. V lost 0 bases and J lost 6; bases outside the gene matches: 9. CDR1 and CDR2 (germline): MNHEY, SVGEGT. The CDR3 is 16 amino acids. As DNA, the CDR3 is TGTGCCAGCAGTTACTCTTTTCGGGACAGGGTACCCGAGCAGTACTTC. Encoded protein: CASSYSFRDRVPEQYF.

In regard to this clonotype: At one of its ends the junction is not consistent with the germline gene, which may arise from a read error. V gene TRBV29-1 combines with J gene TRBJ1-1; D might be TRBD1 (6 bases). The CDR3 is 15 amino acids. CDR1 is SQVTM, CDR2 ANQGSEA, per germline. The CDR3, as DNA: TGCAGCGACCCACTAATACAGGGAGGTGGCACTGAAGCTTCCTTT. Amino acid sequence: CSDPLIQGGGTEASF.

Concerning this clonotype itself: Without the conserved terminal phenylalanine or tryptophan, this CDR3 likely stems from a read error. This chain joins TRBV5-5 and TRBJ1-1, with TRBD1 identical over 9 bases. The CDR3 covers 18 residues. Per germline, CDR1 SGHKS and CDR2 YYEKEE (reference sequence). Trimming at V came to 3 bases and at J to 4 bases, leaving 16 bases not matched to a gene. This CDR3 reads CASSSTHRDRVKTTEAFS. DNA for the CDR3: TGTGCCAGCAGCTCAACACACCGGGACAGGGTTAAGACCACTGAAGCTTTCTCT.

This clonotype was observed a few times. V usage is TRBV7-9 and J usage is TRBJ1-5; D uncertain. The CDR3 runs 12 residues. V gave up 6 bases and J gave up 1 base, with 4 bases separating them. CDR1 and CDR2 from the germline V gene are SEHNR and FQNEAQ (reference sequence). The CDR3 is CASRKSNQPQHF. Written as DNA, the CDR3 is TGTGCCAGCAGAAAAAGCAATCAGCCCCAGCATTTT.